This T cell receptor (beta chain) was retrieved from a study of T cell repertoires in cytomegalovirus infection. Across the whole study: Both a matching HLA type and CMV infection were indicated by public TCR beta signatures.

Study outcomes and limitations: Using cumulative public TCR beta family frequency, the authors identified those who carried CMV together with the relevant HLA. Clonotypes of TCR beta that were HLA-C-restricted and CMV-specific dominated the ex vivo response.

The table lists this clonotype with a few counts. The antigen is unknown. TCRdb used MiXCR to reprocess the reads, holding one entry per CDR3 protein. The sample consists of about 300,000 distinct CDR3 sequences, about 26% of them appearing once. The sequence came from a human donor in good health (CMV status not recorded). Some clones in this sample may be carry-over from other donors' samples. Material for sequencing was PBMCs.

The DNA for the CDR3 is TGTGCCAGCAGCTTAAAGGGGACGCAGAACACTGAAGCTTTCTTT. This codes for CASSLKGTQNTEAFF. The chain recombines TRBV7-3 with TRBJ1-1, with D tentatively TRBD1 (5 bases). Germline V CDR1 and CDR2: SGHTA, FQGTGA. There are 15 residues in the CDR3. V dropped 1 base and J dropped 1 base, with 10 bases sitting between them.